These 5 T cell receptor beta chains originate from one sample sequenced in a study of PD-1 blockade in mismatch repair-deficient tumors. Libraries were prepared by immunoSEQ multiplex PCR; TCRdb keeps only in-frame clonotypes and omits some of them. Found here are about 67,000 clones, almost 80% of them singletons; the top ten hold 4.5% to 7%. The sequencing here drew on peripheral blood, taken 2 weeks after starting pembrolizumab. Receptors were obtained from an adult with mismatch repair-deficient cancer.

The chain uses TRBV6-5 and TRBJ1-5, with TRBD1 as a possible D gene (5 bases). Germline V gene sequence: CDR1 MNHEY, CDR2 SVGAGI. V lost 4 bases, J lost 2 bases, and 9 bases lay in between. The CDR3 runs 14 residues. CDR3: CASSSGNGNQPQHF. For the CDR3, the DNA is TGTGCCAGCAGTTCAGGGAATGGCAATCAGCCCCAGCATTTT.

Points on this clone: A much larger clone differs from this one at a single base, so this may be a read error. The same CDR3 can be traced to other DNA sequences in this sample. This chain connects TRBV7-2 to TRBJ1-1; TRBD1 might be the D (6 bases). The CDR3 sequence is 15 residues long. The V end lost 1 base, the J end lost 1 base, and 10 bases lay between the germline ends. Germline lookup yields CDR1 SGHTA and CDR2 FQGNSA. CDR3 loop: CASSLEGVPNTEAFF. CDR3 sequence (DNA): TGTGCCAGCAGCTTAGAGGGGGTCCCGAACACTGAAGCTTTCTTT.

Note on this clone: Sequence at one end of the junction differs from germline and may be a read error. The chain couples TRBV7-7 to TRBJ1-1; no firm D call. CDR1 is SSHAT and CDR2 is FNYEAQ in the germline V gene (reference sequence). The CDR3 runs to 13 residues. The CDR3: CASSLSPETEAFF. CDR3 nucleotide sequence: TGTGCTAGCAGCTTGTCCCCAGAGACTGAAGCTTTCTTT. The full variable domain, in which reference TRBV7-7 and TRBJ1-1 provide the parts outside the CDR3, is GAGVSQSPRYKVTKRGQDVTLRCDPISSHATLYWYQQALGQGPEFLTYFNYEAQPDKSGLPSDRFSAERPEGSISTLTIQRTEQRDSAMYRCASSLSPETEAFFGQGTRLTVV.

Here the CDR3 reads CASSDVGTPYNEQFF. For the CDR3, the DNA is TGTGCCAGCAGCGACGTCGGGACACCATACAATGAGCAGTTCTTC. The rearrangement links TRBV9 to TRBJ2-1; perhaps TRBD1 as D (6 bases). V lost 3 bases to trimming and J lost 4 bases, with 14 bases between them. The CDR3 has 15 residues. Germline CDR1 and CDR2: SGDLS and YYNGEE.

This chain connects TRBV5-6 to TRBJ2-7, with D tentatively TRBD2 (6 bases). The CDR3 spans 14 residues. The V gene lost 5 bases and the J gene lost 2 bases, with 14 bases spanning the gap. Looked up from germline, CDR1 is SGHDT and CDR2 is YYEEEE. The CDR3 coding sequence is TGTGCCAGCAGATCAAGGAGGGGAGCCTACGAGCAGTACTTC. Translated: CASRSRRGAYEQYF.